The clone carrying this T cell receptor beta chain was observed at least ten times. The antigen is undetermined. The V gene lost 8 bases and the J gene lost 0 bases, with 21 bases spanning the gap. The CDR3 is 16 amino acids. Germline CDR1 reads SQVTM; CDR2 reads ANQGSEA. Time point indicated: newly diagnosed GD, antithyroid drugs for less than 3 months. PBMC-extracted RNA yielded the TCR library. About 10 milliliters of peripheral blood were taken and placed in EDTA tubes. iRepertoire HTBI primers and Arm-PCR of CDR3 regions built TCR beta libraries. MiXCR, run by TCRdb on the multiplex PCR reads, gives a single entry per CDR3 protein. The repertoire holds roughly 500,000 distinct CDR3 sequences, with about 13% as singletons. The sample comes from a study of regulatory T cells in long-lasting Graves disease. Points from the study as a whole: With approximately 2,500 shared public clonotypes, persistent patients exceeded new patients, who shared over 950. Preferential use of TRBV28, TRBJ1-2 and TRBJ2-5 was seen in persistent disease.

These data also featured in a second study, about T cells in Graves' hyperthyroidism and ophthalmopathy. That work states: Initially, a first-round RT-PCR of the TCR CDR3 employed the HTBI primer set.

The sequences come from peripheral blood mononuclear cells (PBMCs), collected at new diagnosis, from a patient treated with antithyroid drugs. The rearrangement links TRBV29-1 to TRBJ2-3; tentatively, D is TRBD2 (6 bases). The receptor comes from a man aged 25-45 years with Graves disease. The CDR3 is CSFGGGPSGSTDTQYF. DNA for the CDR3: TGCAGCTTTGGAGGCGGGCCGAGCGGGAGCACAGATACGCAGTATTTT.